This TCR beta chain was documented in a study of blood T cell repertoires in COVID-19 (TCRdb year 2020). Regarding the research as a whole: Samples covering the acute and convalescent phases of COVID-19 were provided by collaborators in the United States, Italy and Spain. Subjects who had been exposed to COVID-19, were actively infected with it, or had recovered from it provided the deeply sampled blood TCRbeta repertoires that made up the dataset. The samples were drawn from two sources: the first 160 participants of the ongoing ImmuneRACE study, and 1,254 subjects contributed by 6 global collaborators. Where available, HLA class I and class II types were obtained from metadata supplied by the sample provider rather than from assay-based typing. Nearly every sample came with metadata listing a de-identified subject ID, COVID-19 status, age in years and sex. The repertoires were released in a freely available public database meant as a resource for research on the immune response to SARS-CoV-2. The material from the prospective study consisted of cDNA or gDNA derived from T cells, B-cell-depleted T cells, or PBMCs.

Whole blood was collected in K2EDTA tubes by collaborating institutions according to the institutions' own protocols. For TCRbeta analysis, collaborators shipped samples as frozen whole blood, isolated PBMCs, or DNA extracted from either of those sample types. Study-level results and caveats: How much clinical and demographic metadata was included differed by source and by participant, and the metadata was provided uncurated.

TCRbeta CDR3 regions were amplified from genomic DNA by means of the immunoSEQ Assay, a bias-controlled multiplex PCR. In the authors' own workflow: The number of nucleated cells in each sample was estimated from the amplification of reference gene primers within the assay. To quantify the absolute abundance of each unique TCRbeta CDR3 rearrangement, sequence reads were collapsed and filtered. For each sample, productive Simpson clonality was calculated as the square root of Simpson's diversity index over productive rearrangements. Here the immuneACCESS table is served through TCRdb, limited to in-frame sequences with V and J called. Missing clones are a known gap in these copies; in checked studies unresolved V genes cover under half, and the rest lacks a known reason. V, J and clone size are those of that table, while D and trimming were read from the DNA. In this sample the table shows hundreds of thousands of clones, approximately 90% of which occur a single time. The ten largest account for around 3% of the sample.

Details on this clone: The clone's antigen remains unknown. No clone much larger than this one lies a single base away; base qualities are absent.

Relative to germline, V is 0 bases shorter and J is 4 bases shorter, with 10 bases between their ends. The germline V gene (reference sequence) sets CDR1 to LNHNV and CDR2 to YYDKDF. Including the terminal cysteine and phenylalanine, the CDR3 comprises 15 residues. Of all the DNA, just the CDR3 is kept, 45 bases in frame from base 1. The chain couples TRBV15 to TRBJ1-5, and the D gene may be TRBD1, 6 bases matching. The TCR originated in a man between 18 and 29 years old with active or convalescent COVID-19. Specimen: peripheral blood. Here the CDR3 is given as CATSRDWTVNQPQHF. Read as DNA, the sequence is TGTGCCACCAGCAGAGATTGGACAGTAAATCAGCCCCAGCATTTT.